What follows is one T cell receptor (beta chain) and its context. Its antigen remains unknown. This sample stems from a study of naive CD8 T cells in extremely preterm neonates. The study, taken as a whole, reports: Preterm neonates had significantly lower iChao1 richness than other age groups.

Assay used: immunoSEQ multiplex PCR; TCRdb lists only in-frame clones, some missing. The repertoire has about 6,100 clones, approximately 98% of them found once; the top ten carry less than 0.45%. Germline V gives CDR1 LNHDA, CDR2 SQIVND (reference sequence). The V and J ends lost 4 bases and 6 bases, in that order; junction bases with no gene match: 1. The CDR3 runs 14 residues. Cord blood came from elective full-term cesareans at roughly 37-41 weeks without labor or membrane rupture. The sequencing sample was made of naive CD8+ T cells from cord blood. The source is a newborn in good health. The V gene is TRBV19, the J gene TRBJ2-1; TRBD2 matches at 12 bases. CDR3 bases: TGTGCCAGTAGTACTAGCGGGAGGGCCAATGAGCAGTTCTTC. This translates into CASSTSGRANEQFF.